The table lists the clone carrying this T cell receptor (beta chain) with a few counts. TCRdb called the RT-PCR reads again in MiXCR, with one record for every CDR3 protein. This table has some 600,000 distinct CDR3 sequences, 14% appearing once. The CDR3 covers 16 residues. Germline-derived CDR1 and CDR2 are ENHRY and SYGVKD. J gave up 5 bases and V 2 bases, and 4 bases lay outside the gene matches. This entry belongs to a study of response to subunit inactivated influenza vaccine. The chain links TRBV10-3 to TRBJ2-5; 14 bases fit TRBD2. This receptor was identified in a man between 45 and 60 years old who received an inactivated influenza vaccine. This specimen consisted of PBMCs from blood, obtained 14 to 15 days before vaccination. Written as DNA, the CDR3 is TGTGCCATCAGTGAGCCGGGACTAGCGGGGGATGAGACCCAGTACTTC. Its protein is CAISEPGLAGDETQYF.